The T cell receptor (beta chain) described here comes from a study of vaccination and CD4 T cells after COVID-19 (dated by TCRdb to 2022 to 2024). For the study in its entirety: Convalescent patients had a positive SARS-CoV-2 result on nasal swab PCR, and of these patients, some ten had mild disease and one had severe disease. Post-COVID blood samples from convalescent patients were collected a median of 101 days after diagnosis, with a range of roughly 35 to 180 days. In control cultures, a CEFX viral epitope pool was used as positive control, an HIV-1 Nef peptide pool was used as negative control, or no peptide was added. Six males and four females were included in the convalescent cohort, with two Hispanic individuals, seven Caucasians, two Asians and one multiracial person represented. Two doses of either the Pfizer-BioNTech BNT162b2 vaccine (n=8) or the Moderna mRNA-1273 vaccine (n=2) were administered to participants. The cultures were stimulated with overlapping spike peptide pools from SARS-CoV-2 and from the common cold coronaviruses HCoV-NL63, HCoV-OC43 and HCoV-229E. In approximately eleven COVID-19 convalescent patients and 4 infection-naive healthy vaccine recipients, the spike-specific CD4+ TCR repertoire before mRNA vaccination was compared with the repertoire after mRNA vaccination. The time from the second vaccine dose to post-vaccine blood sampling had a median of around 72 days and ranged from roughly 13 to 241 days.

This clonotype was picked up a small number of times. Which antigen it targets is not known. Base quality data are lacking; no much larger clone is found one base away. The investigation overall reported the following: Only a relatively small number of convalescent patients were included in the study, and early timepoints following natural infection were not analyzed. Among the post-vaccine SARS-CoV-2-reactive clones in convalescent patients, a median 86.3% showed up only after vaccination, which suggests vaccine-specific priming. The median count of SARS-CoV-2-reactive clonotypes went up from around 21 after infection to a few dozen after vaccination, although the change was not significant. Of the vaccine-specific clones found in convalescent patients, nearly all (304 of 307) were mono-reactive for SARS-CoV-2 spike instead of being cross-reactive with common cold coronaviruses.

The sample's treatment or condition label, in plain terms: approximately 11-day PBMC culture with coronavirus spike peptide pools or control peptides (ViraFEST assay). The ViraFEST assay, used in the study, expanded antigen-specific T cells with peptide pools and then identified the expanded clonotypes through TCR sequencing. Positive SARS-CoV-2 PCR tests in the convalescent patients dated from March to December 2020, before Alpha, Beta and Delta variants emerged in the United States. Each well held approximately 2 million PBMCs cultured in IMDM containing around 5.1% human AB serum and approximately 9.8 IU/ml IL-2, with 10 ug/ml peptide pools added. Half of the culture medium was replaced with fresh IL-2-containing medium on days 3 and 7. Once the cells had been in culture for around ten days, the EasySep CD4+ T cell isolation kit was used to isolate CD4+ T cells by negative selection. Ficoll-Paque Plus gradient centrifugation was used to isolate PBMCs from whole blood, and the isolated PBMCs were then either used fresh or cryopreserved at -140C. Culture conditions were generally each tested in triplicate wells.

Preparation of the library involved PCR. TCR sequencing of DNA from cultured CD4+ T cells used the Oncomine TCR Beta short-read assay at the Johns Hopkins FTIC core. The QIAamp micro DNA kit was used to extract genomic DNA from the cultured CD4+ T cells. Oncomine TCR Beta libraries from cultured CD4+ T cells were pooled using unique dual indexes and sequenced on an Illumina iSeq 100. As for the authors' bioinformatics: Non-productive sequences were removed, and CDR3s not starting with C, not ending with F or W, or shorter than 7 amino acids were discarded. Antigen-specific clonotypes were identified with the MANAFEST web application by comparing peptide-stimulated wells with reference and other culture wells. Positive clones required FDR below 0.05, an odds ratio above 5, and productive frequency above 0.1% in at least two of three replicate wells. A clonotype was classed as cross-reactive if the clonotype showed significant expansion both in SARS-CoV-2 spike wells and in at least one common cold coronavirus spike condition. Similarity between CDR3 sequences was evaluated in R version 3.6.1 using Levenshtein distances (stringdist) and unrooted phylogenetic trees (ape). Starting from the raw public reads, TCRdb applied fastp trimming at Q25, assembled clones with MiXCR and retained in-frame beta chains. Each CDR3 protein gets just one entry, which takes the most common genes and DNA from the rows behind it. TCRdb, not the authors, supplied the V and J calls. The sample records 15,000 to 20,000 distinct CDR3 sequences, roughly 70% of which are singletons. Jointly, the top ten make up roughly 20% of the sample.

Measured from the cysteine to the phenylalanine, the CDR3 is 15 residues long. Only the CDR3 DNA is retained, 45 bases long and in frame from the first base. According to the germline V gene (reference sequence), CDR1 reads LNHNV and CDR2 reads YYDKDF. V is pared back by 0 bases and J by 5 bases, with 11 bases lying between the germline termini. The rearranged segments are TRBV15 and TRBJ1-5; no D gene call is confident. The sequence came from a human donor who had recovered from COVID-19. Input material: CD4+ T cells from blood, cultured in vitro. The DNA reads TGTGCCACCAGCAGAGATGTGCGGGGTGATCAGCCCCAGCATTTT. Its protein is CATSRDVRGDQPQHF.